Detailed here is one T cell receptor beta chain. Authors' analysis steps: Reference gene primers were amplified, and this amplification served to estimate nucleated cell counts. Produced via immunoSEQ multiplex PCR; TCRdb's table is partial and in-frame only. Clonal size and the V and J genes are those of that table, whereas D and trimming came from the DNA. The repertoire holds tens of thousands of clones, with roughly 91% as singletons. This sample was taken from a study of blood T cell repertoires in COVID-19. About the study: Samples taken during acute and convalescent COVID-19 were collected in the United States, Italy and Spain. T cells, B-cell-depleted T cells, or PBMCs provided the cDNA or gDNA that served as material.

The sequenced sample consisted of peripheral blood. The TCR sequence derives from a woman aged 50 to 65 in a cohort sampled during active COVID-19.

The DNA for the CDR3 is TGTGCCAGCAGCCTCAAACGACAGGGGCCCTACAATGAGCAGTTCTTC. Translated, it gives CASSLKRQGPYNEQFF. The chain uses TRBV11-2 and TRBJ2-1; TRBD1 matches 8 bases. The trim removed 5 bases at V and 2 bases at J, leaving 8 bases unmatched. Looked up from germline, CDR1 is SGHAT and CDR2 is FQNNGV. The CDR3 sequence is 16 residues long.